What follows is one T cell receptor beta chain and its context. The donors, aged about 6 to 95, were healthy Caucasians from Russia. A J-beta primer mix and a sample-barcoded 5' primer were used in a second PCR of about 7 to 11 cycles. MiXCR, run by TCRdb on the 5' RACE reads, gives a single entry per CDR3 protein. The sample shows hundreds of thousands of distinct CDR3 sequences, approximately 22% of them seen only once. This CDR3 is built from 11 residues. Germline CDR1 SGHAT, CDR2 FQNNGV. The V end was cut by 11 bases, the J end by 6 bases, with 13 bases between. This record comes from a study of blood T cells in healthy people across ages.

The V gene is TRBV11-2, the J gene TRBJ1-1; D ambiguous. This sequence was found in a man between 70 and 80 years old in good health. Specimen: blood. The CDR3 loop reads CASTWYSEAFF. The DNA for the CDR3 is TGTGCCTCCACCTGGTACTCTGAAGCTTTCTTT.